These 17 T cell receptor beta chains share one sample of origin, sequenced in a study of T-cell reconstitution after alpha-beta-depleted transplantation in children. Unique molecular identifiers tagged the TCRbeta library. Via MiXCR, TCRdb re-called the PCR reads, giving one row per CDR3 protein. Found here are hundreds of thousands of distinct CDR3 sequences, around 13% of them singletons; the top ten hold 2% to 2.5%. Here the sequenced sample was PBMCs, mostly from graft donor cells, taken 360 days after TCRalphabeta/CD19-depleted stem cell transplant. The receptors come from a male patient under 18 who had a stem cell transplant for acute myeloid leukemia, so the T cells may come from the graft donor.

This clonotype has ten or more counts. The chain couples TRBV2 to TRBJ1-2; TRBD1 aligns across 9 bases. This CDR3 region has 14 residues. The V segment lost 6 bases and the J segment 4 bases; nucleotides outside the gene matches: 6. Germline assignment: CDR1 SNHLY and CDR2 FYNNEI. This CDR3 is CASSAGQGSYGYTF. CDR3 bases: TGTGCCAGCAGCGCGGGACAGGGCTCCTATGGCTACACCTTC.

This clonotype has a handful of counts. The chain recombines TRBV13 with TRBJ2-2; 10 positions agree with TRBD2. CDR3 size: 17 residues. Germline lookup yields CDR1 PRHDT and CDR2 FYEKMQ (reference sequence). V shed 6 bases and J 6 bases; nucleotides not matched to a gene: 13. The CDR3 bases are TGTGCCAGCAGGGAAGGGATTCTAGCGGGAGTTTCCGGGGAGCTGTTTTTT. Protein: CASREGILAGVSGELFF.

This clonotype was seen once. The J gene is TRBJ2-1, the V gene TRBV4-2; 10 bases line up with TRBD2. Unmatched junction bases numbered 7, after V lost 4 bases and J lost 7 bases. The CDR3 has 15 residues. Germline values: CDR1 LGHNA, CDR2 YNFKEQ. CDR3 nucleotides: TGTGCCAGCAGCCCCCGGCTACTAGCGGGGAATGAGCAGTTCTTC. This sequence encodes CASSPRLLAGNEQFF.

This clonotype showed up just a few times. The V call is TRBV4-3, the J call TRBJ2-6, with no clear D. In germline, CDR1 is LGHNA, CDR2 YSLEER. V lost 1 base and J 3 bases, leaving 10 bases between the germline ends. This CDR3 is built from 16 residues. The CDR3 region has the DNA TGCGCCAGCAGCCAAGTCTTTCCGCGTGGGGCCAACGTCCTGACTTTC. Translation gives CASSQVFPRGANVLTF.

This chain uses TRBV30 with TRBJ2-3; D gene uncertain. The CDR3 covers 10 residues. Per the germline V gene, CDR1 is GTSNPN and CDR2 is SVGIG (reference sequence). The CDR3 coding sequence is TGTGCGGCATCCACAGATACGCAGTATTTT. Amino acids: CAASTDTQYF.

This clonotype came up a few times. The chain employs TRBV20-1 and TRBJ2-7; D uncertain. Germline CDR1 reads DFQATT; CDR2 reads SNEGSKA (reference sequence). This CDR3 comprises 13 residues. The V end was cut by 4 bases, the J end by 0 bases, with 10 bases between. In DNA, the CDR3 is TGCAGTGCTACCGTCCCCCTCTCCTACGAGCAGTACTTC. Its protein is CSATVPLSYEQYF.

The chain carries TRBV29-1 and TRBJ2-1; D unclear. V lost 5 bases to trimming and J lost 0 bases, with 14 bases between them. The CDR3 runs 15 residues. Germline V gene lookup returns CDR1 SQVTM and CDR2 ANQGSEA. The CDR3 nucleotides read TGCAGCGTTAGCAATAAACTGAGCTCCTACAATGAGCAGTTCTTC. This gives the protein CSVSNKLSSYNEQFF.

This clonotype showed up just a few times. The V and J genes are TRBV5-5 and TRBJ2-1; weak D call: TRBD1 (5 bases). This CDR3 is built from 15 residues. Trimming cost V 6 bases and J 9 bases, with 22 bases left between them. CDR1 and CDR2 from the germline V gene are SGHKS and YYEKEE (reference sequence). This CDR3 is CASTMVTDWTSEQFF. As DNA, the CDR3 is TGTGCCAGCACCATGGTCACGGATTGGACATCTGAGCAGTTCTTC.

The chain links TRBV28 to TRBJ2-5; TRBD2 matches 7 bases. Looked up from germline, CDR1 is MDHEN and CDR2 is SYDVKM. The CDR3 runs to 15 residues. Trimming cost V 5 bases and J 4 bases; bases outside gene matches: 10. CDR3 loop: CASSPSSGARETQYF. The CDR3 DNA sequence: TGTGCCAGCAGTCCTTCTAGCGGAGCTCGAGAGACCCAGTACTTC.

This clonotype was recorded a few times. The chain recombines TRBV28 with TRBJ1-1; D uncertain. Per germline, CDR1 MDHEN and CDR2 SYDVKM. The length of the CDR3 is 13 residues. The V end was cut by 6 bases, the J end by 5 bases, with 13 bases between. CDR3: CASRTLKQTEAFF. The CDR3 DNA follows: TGTGCCAGCAGGACTCTAAAGCAGACTGAAGCTTTCTTT.

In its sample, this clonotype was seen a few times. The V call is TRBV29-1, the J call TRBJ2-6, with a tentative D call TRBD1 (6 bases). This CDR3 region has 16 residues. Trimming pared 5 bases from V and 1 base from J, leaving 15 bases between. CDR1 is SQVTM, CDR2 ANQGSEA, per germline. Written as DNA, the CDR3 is TGCAGCGTTTGGACAGCGCGACAATCTGGGGCCAACGTCCTGACTTTC. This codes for CSVWTARQSGANVLTF.

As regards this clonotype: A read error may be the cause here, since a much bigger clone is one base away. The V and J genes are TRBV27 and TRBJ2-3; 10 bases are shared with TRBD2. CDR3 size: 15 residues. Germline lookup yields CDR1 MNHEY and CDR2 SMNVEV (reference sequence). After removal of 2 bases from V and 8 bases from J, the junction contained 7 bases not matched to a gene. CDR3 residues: CASSLLAGAVGTQYF. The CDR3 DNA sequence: TGTGCCAGCAGTTTACTAGCGGGAGCAGTAGGTACGCAGTATTTT.

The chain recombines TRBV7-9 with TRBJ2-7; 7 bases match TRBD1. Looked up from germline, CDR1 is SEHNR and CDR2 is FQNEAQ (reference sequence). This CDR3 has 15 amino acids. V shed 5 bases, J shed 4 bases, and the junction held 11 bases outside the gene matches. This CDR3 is CASSLLQGPLYEQYF. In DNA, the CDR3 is TGTGCCAGCAGCCTTTTACAGGGGCCCCTTTACGAGCAGTACTTC. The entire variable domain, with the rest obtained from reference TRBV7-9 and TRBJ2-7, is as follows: DTGVSQNPRHKITKRGQNVTFRCDPISEHNRLYWYRQTLGQGPEFLTYFQNEAQLEKSRLLSDRFSAERPKGSFSTLEIQRTEQGDSAMYLCASSLLQGPLYEQYFGPGTRLTVT.

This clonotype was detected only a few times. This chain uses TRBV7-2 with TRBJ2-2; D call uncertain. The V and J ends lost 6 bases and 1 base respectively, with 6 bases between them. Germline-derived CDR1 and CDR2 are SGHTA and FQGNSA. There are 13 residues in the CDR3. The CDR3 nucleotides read TGTGCCAGCAGGGAGTGGAACACCGGGGAGCTGTTTTTT. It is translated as CASREWNTGELFF.

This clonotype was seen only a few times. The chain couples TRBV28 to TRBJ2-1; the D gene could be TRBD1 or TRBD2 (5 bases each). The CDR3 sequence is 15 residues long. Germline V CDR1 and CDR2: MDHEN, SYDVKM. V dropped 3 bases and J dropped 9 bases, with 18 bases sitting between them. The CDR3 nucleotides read TGTGCCAGCAGTTTTCCCGGGCCAGGGAGTTTTGAGCAGTTCTTC. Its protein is CASSFPGPGSFEQFF. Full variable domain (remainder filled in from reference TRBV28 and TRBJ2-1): DVKVTQSSRYLVKRTGEKVFLECVQDMDHENMFWYRQDPGLGLRLIYFSYDVKMKEKGDIPEGYSVSREKKERFSLILESASTNQTSMYLCASSFPGPGSFEQFFGPGTRLTVL.

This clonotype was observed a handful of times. The CDR3 reads CASNDPTRNQPQHF. As DNA, the CDR3 is TGTGCCAGCAACGATCCCACCCGCAATCAGCCCCAGCATTTT. The chain joins TRBV6-1 to TRBJ1-5; D not resolved. Trimming removed 7 bases from V and 2 bases from J, with 12 bases in between. CDR1 is MNHNS, CDR2 SASEGT, per germline. This CDR3 region has 14 residues.

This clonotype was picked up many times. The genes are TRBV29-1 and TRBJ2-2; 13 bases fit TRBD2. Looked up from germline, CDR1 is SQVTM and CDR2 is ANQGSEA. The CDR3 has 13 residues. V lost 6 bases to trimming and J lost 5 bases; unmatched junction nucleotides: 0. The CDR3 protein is CSVGLAGTGELFF. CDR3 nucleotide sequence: TGCAGCGTGGGACTAGCGGGAACCGGGGAGCTGTTTTTT.